This T cell receptor (beta chain) appears in the sequencing data of a study of radiation and T cells in renal cell carcinoma. As for time point: baseline pretreatment blood. The sample's treatment: 15 Gy SBRT to primary tumor, nephrectomy 4 weeks later. After SBRT, blood was collected at 2 and 4 weeks, plus baseline. TCRdb keeps only in-frame clones here, not all; method: immunoSEQ multiplex PCR. The table lists about 59,000 clones, around 80% of them singletons. Germline values: CDR1 SGDLS, CDR2 YYNGEE. The CDR3 is 15 residues long. V trimming: 3 bases; J trimming: 10 bases; junction bases outside the gene matches: 10.

The sequence came from a man in his sixties with renal cell carcinoma. Sequencing was performed on blood, taken from a patient whose treatment included radiotherapy and nephrectomy. The chain is built from TRBV9 and TRBJ2-1, with 10 bases matching TRBD2. CDR3 in DNA: TGTGCCAGCAGCGCCGGGACTAGCGTACAAGGGGAGCAGTTCTTC. It translates to CASSAGTSVQGEQFF.